This T cell receptor beta chain was recorded in a study of vaccination effects on CD4 cells after COVID-19. Measured with immunoSEQ multiplex PCR; TCRdb has only the in-frame clones, and not every one. The repertoire holds around 62,000 clones, with roughly 81% as singletons. The CDR3 length is 12 residues. V lost 6 bases and J lost 6; bases outside the gene matches: 2. Looked up from germline, CDR1 is SNHLY and CDR2 is FYNNEI. Once cultured for 10 days, the cells underwent separation to obtain CD4+ T cells. Everyone in the study got two shots of either the BNT162b2 or mRNA-1273 vaccine. Concerning this clone: Its specificity is unknown.

The V call is TRBV2, the J call TRBJ1-2; 9 nucleotides match TRBD1. The specimen was CD4+ T cells from PBMCs cultured without peptide, collected after COVID-19 vaccination. The clonotype originates from a human donor who received a COVID-19 vaccine. The CDR3 here is CASRGDRDGYTF. CDR3 sequence (DNA): TGTGCCAGCAGGGGGGACAGGGATGGCTACACCTTC.